A selection of T cell receptor beta chains follows, all from one sample in a study of T cells after yellow fever vaccination. TCRdb fed the 5' RACE reads into MiXCR, producing one record per CDR3 protein. The repertoire has some 240,000 distinct CDR3 sequences, under 3.5% of them found once; the top ten carry around 3%. The material sequenced was CD4+ T cells sorted from PBMCs, taken 10 days after the yellow fever booster vaccination. These receptors came from a man between 18 and 35 years old who received the YFV17D yellow fever vaccine. CDR3s include the opening cysteine and the closing phenylalanine or tryptophan. D genes are given only for firm matches. Not every row has a clone size; where given, it reads once, few, many or a size class.

CDR3nt,CDR3aa,v_gene,d_gene,abundance,j_gene
TGTGCCAGCAGCCCGGACTCTCTCTATGGCTACACCTTC,CASSPDSLYGYTF,TRBV12-3/TRBV12-4,NA,few,TRBJ1-2
TGTGCCAGCAGTTACTATTCCGGGACAGATAACAATGAGCAGTTCTTC,CASSYYSGTDNNEQFF,TRBV6-5,TRBD1,many,TRBJ2-1
TGTGCCAGCAGCCCTTCGCCCGAGTGGTCACCCCTCCACTTT,CASSPSPEWSPLHF,TRBV7-2,NA,NA,TRBJ1-6
TGTGCCAGCATGGTGGGCTCTGTTAATTCACCCCTCCACTTT,CASMVGSVNSPLHF,TRBV27,NA,many,TRBJ1-6
TGCGCCAGCAGCCCTTATACCGGGACAGGGGGGTATGGCTACACCTTC,CASSPYTGTGGYGYTF,TRBV4-3,TRBD1,many,TRBJ1-2
TGTGCCAGCAGCCTCCGGGTGGGCGGTACGCAGTATTTT,CASSLRVGGTQYF,TRBV5-6,NA,few,TRBJ2-3
TGTGCCACCAGTGACTCACTAGGCGGGGGGATTAGCTCCTACAATGAGCAGTTCTTC,CATSDSLGGGISSYNEQFF,TRBV24-1,TRBD2,many,TRBJ2-1
TGCGCCAGCAGCTTGGCCAGGGTGCAGTACTTC,CASSLARVQYF,TRBV5-1,NA,few,TRBJ2-7
TGTGCCAGCAGCCCCGCCGGGGCCTCCTACGAGCAGTACTTC,CASSPAGASYEQYF,TRBV7-2,NA,many,TRBJ2-7
TGCGCCAGCAGCTGGGACACAGGGAAGAGTGGCTACACCTTC,CASSWDTGKSGYTF,TRBV5-1,NA,few,TRBJ1-2
TGTGCCAGCAGTGGCGGCGGCGCAGGGAACTATGGCTACACCTTC,CASSGGGAGNYGYTF,TRBV25-1,NA,few,TRBJ1-2
TGCGCCAGCAGCTTGGGGGGACGAGAAGCTTTCTTT,CASSLGGREAFF,TRBV5-1,NA,NA,TRBJ1-1
TGCGCCAGCGGAAAGGACCCCGGGGAGACCCAGTACTTC,CASGKDPGETQYF,TRBV5-1,NA,many,TRBJ2-5
TGTGCCAGCAGCAGGGGGCTTAATTCACCCCTCCACTTT,CASSRGLNSPLHF,TRBV2,TRBD1,few,TRBJ1-6
TGTGCCAGCAGCCGCGGGACAGTTTCACCCCTCCACTTT,CASSRGTVSPLHF,TRBV7-9,TRBD1,many,TRBJ1-6
TGTGCCAGCAGGACTACCCTTGGGCGGATGACGCCGGGGTCGTATGGCTACACCTTC,CASRTTLGRMTPGSYGYTF,TRBV5-4,NA,few,TRBJ1-2
TGTGCCAGCAGCTTAAAAGGAGCGCTCACCGGGGAGCTGTTTTTT,CASSLKGALTGELFF,TRBV7-3,NA,many,TRBJ2-2
TGTGCCAGCAGTTACTCGGACAGGGCCTACTATGGCTACACCTTC,CASSYSDRAYYGYTF,TRBV6-2/TRBV6-3,TRBD1,many,TRBJ1-2
TGTGCCAGCAGCCATCGCAGGGGGTCGCATGGCTACACCTTC,CASSHRRGSHGYTF,TRBV3-1,TRBD1,many,TRBJ1-2
TGTGCCAGCAGTTTATCGGGTCCTTCGCCCACGGCCGGGTTAGGTCAGCCCCAGCATTTT,CASSLSGPSPTAGLGQPQHF,TRBV27,NA,NA,TRBJ1-5
TGCAGTGCTCCGACAGGGGGAAACATTCAGTACTTC,CSAPTGGNIQYF,TRBV20-1,TRBD1,many,TRBJ2-4
TGTGCCAGCACCCGAACCGGGACAGGGTACGATGGCTACACCTTC,CASTRTGTGYDGYTF,TRBV12-3/TRBV12-4,TRBD1,few,TRBJ1-2
TGTGCCTGGAGAAGACCGGACGTTTTGGGAGCTTTCTTT,CAWRRPDVLGAFF,TRBV30,NA,few,TRBJ1-1
TGTGCCAGCAGTAGCTACAGGGGAGCAGAAGCTTTCTTT,CASSSYRGAEAFF,TRBV6-5,TRBD1,many,TRBJ1-1
TGTGCCAGCTCACCATGGGGGGTGGGCACTGAAGCTTTCTTT,CASSPWGVGTEAFF,TRBV18,NA,many,TRBJ1-1
TGCGCCAGCAGCTGGGGGCGCCGTGGCTACACCTTC,CASSWGRRGYTF,TRBV5-1,NA,many,TRBJ1-2
TGTGCCAGCAGTTTTGAGGGGACTGAAGCTTTCTTT,CASSFEGTEAFF,TRBV12-3/TRBV12-4,NA,NA,TRBJ1-1
TGTGCCAGCAGTGGGGACAGGGCTGGGGCCAACGTCCTGACTTTC,CASSGDRAGANVLTF,TRBV2,TRBD1,many,TRBJ2-6
TGTGCCAGCAGCTTAGCCTACCGTCGATCGGAGACCCAGTACTTC,CASSLAYRRSETQYF,TRBV11-1,NA,NA,TRBJ2-5
TGTGCCAGCAGGGAAGGCGGGGGGGCTGTCCATGAGCAGTTCTTC,CASREGGGAVHEQFF,TRBV2,TRBD2,many,TRBJ2-1
TGCAGTGCTAGAGTAGCTAGTACCTACGAGCAGTACTTC,CSARVASTYEQYF,TRBV20-1,NA,many,TRBJ2-7
TGTGCCAGCAGAGCGGGACGCCTGAACAATCAGCCCCAGCATTTT,CASRAGRLNNQPQHF,TRBV2,NA,many,TRBJ1-5
TGTGCCACCAGTGATTTGGCGACCCAGTACTTC,CATSDLATQYF,TRBV24-1,NA,few,TRBJ2-5
TGTGCCAGCAGTTACTCGATTCGCAGGGAACCCCAGCATTTT,CASSYSIRREPQHF,TRBV6-2/TRBV6-3,NA,NA,TRBJ1-5
TGTGCCAGCAGTTACGTAGCTAGCGGGGGAGACACCGGGGAGCTGTTTTTT,CASSYVASGGDTGELFF,TRBV6-6,TRBD2,many,TRBJ2-2
TGTGCCAGCAGCCTGGGGACGGACACAGATACGCAGTATTTT,CASSLGTDTDTQYF,TRBV7-2,NA,many,TRBJ2-3
TGTGCCAGCAGCGTCGATAGCGGGGGAATAGGGAAAGCAGATACGCAGTATTTT,CASSVDSGGIGKADTQYF,TRBV7-2,TRBD2,many,TRBJ2-3